This T cell receptor (beta chain) was obtained from a study of blood T cell repertoires in COVID-19. Overall study: Acute-phase and convalescent COVID-19 samples originated in the United States, Italy and Spain. Sources were T cells, B-cell-depleted T cells, or PBMCs; the material itself was cDNA or gDNA.

The CDR3 consists of 16 residues. V dropped 6 bases and J dropped 2 bases, with 16 bases sitting between them. CDR1 is MNHEY, CDR2 SMNVEV, per germline (reference sequence). In the authors' methods: For nucleated cells, counts were estimated from reference gene primer amplification. Clones were read by immunoSEQ multiplex PCR, and TCRdb kept only the in-frame ones, dropping some. The V and J calls and the clone size are those of that table, but D and trimming were determined from the DNA. This sample has around 71,000 clones, with approximately 80% found just once. Seattle enrolled patients during active infection and tracked them longitudinally.

V is TRBV27 and J is TRBJ1-4; tentatively, D is TRBD1 (6 bases). The sequence was collected from a man under 40 with COVID-19, enrolled during active disease. The source material was peripheral blood. CDR3 in amino acids: CASRSVTGATNEKLFF. For the CDR3, the DNA is TGTGCCAGCAGAAGTGTGACAGGCGCCACTAATGAAAAACTGTTTTTT.